These 31 T cell receptor beta chains share one sample of origin, sequenced in a study of T cell repertoires in cytomegalovirus infection. TCRdb redid the calling of the reads with MiXCR, one entry per CDR3 protein. This sample has more than 250,000 distinct CDR3 sequences, with roughly 25% found just once. Antigens for these TCRs are unknown. Specimen: cultured PBMCs, collected from culture after CMV antigen stimulation. All receptors come from a human donor in good health (CMV status not recorded). Some clones in this sample may be carry-over from other donors' samples.

This clonotype was detected only a few times. This rearrangement joins TRBV19 to TRBJ2-7, with TRBD1 identical over 8 bases. This CDR3 contains 15 residues. The germline gives CDR1 LNHDA, CDR2 SQIVND (reference sequence). The trim removed 3 bases at V and 3 bases at J, leaving 7 bases unmatched. The CDR3 sequence: CASSISRQGSYEQYF. The DNA of the CDR3 is TGTGCCAGTAGTATCTCGAGACAGGGGAGCTACGAGCAGTACTTC.

This clonotype was observed many times. The CDR3 region is CASSLQGPGEKNIQYF. The CDR3 region has the DNA TGTGCCAGCAGCCTTCAAGGTCCCGGAGAGAAAAACATTCAGTACTTC. This chain uses TRBV7-2 with TRBJ2-4; D unclear. CDR1 and CDR2 (germline): SGHTA, FQGNSA. Trimming cost V 5 bases and J 4 bases, with 18 bases left between them. The CDR3 consists of 16 residues. Full variable domain (rest looked up from reference TRBV7-2 and TRBJ2-4): GAGVSQSPSNKVTEKGKDVELRCDPISGHTALYWYRQSLGQGLEFLIYFQGNSAPDKSGLPSDRFSAERTGGSVSTLTIQRTQQEDSAVYLCASSLQGPGEKNIQYFGAGTRLSVL.

This sequence joins TRBV4-1 and TRBJ1-1; 8 nucleotides align to TRBD1. Per germline, CDR1 MGHRA and CDR2 YSYEKL. Germline trimming cut 4 bases from V and 5 bases from J; bases unmatched to any gene: 12. There are 16 residues in the CDR3. The DNA for the CDR3 is TGCGCCAGCAGCCCCCCGGCCAGGGGGCTGAGAACTGAAGCTTTCTTT. Translated: CASSPPARGLRTEAFF.

This clonotype came up many times. The chain employs TRBV7-8 and TRBJ1-2; 7 bases are a match to TRBD1. CDR3 size: 15 residues. The V and J ends lost 0 bases and 3 bases, in that order; junction bases with no gene match: 4. From germline, CDR1 is SGHVS and CDR2 FQNEAQ. As DNA, the CDR3 is TGTGCCAGCAGCTTAGCCGGGCAGGGGGACTATGGCTACACCTTC. This sequence encodes CASSLAGQGDYGYTF.

Many counts were recorded for this clonotype. The chain links TRBV20-1 to TRBJ2-6, with TRBD1 matching over 9 bases. This CDR3 contains 19 residues. Germline-derived CDR1 and CDR2 are DFQATT and SNEGSKA (reference sequence). V gave up 2 bases and J gave up 1 base; unmatched junction bases: 12. The CDR3 region is CSARYRDRAEGSGANVLTF. The CDR3 nucleotides read TGCAGTGCTAGATACCGGGACAGGGCCGAGGGGTCTGGGGCCAACGTCCTGACTTTC.

There are many counts of this clonotype. The chain recombines TRBV12-3 or TRBV12-4 with TRBJ2-1; 8 nucleotides match TRBD2. V lost 6 bases and J lost 4; bases outside the gene matches: 14. CDR3 length: 17 residues. Here the CDR3 DNA reads TGTGCCAGCAGCTCCGGCCGCAGCGGGAGATGGTACAATGAGCAGTTCTTC. Its translation is CASSSGRSGRWYNEQFF.

This clonotype was seen at least ten times. The rearrangement uses TRBV7-2 and TRBJ1-2; no definite D call. V lost 6 bases and J lost 0, with 11 bases in between. This CDR3 has 14 amino acids. Germline-derived CDR1 and CDR2 are SGHTA and FQGNSA. The CDR3: CASRQTAANYGYTF. In DNA, the CDR3 is TGTGCCAGCAGACAAACAGCAGCTAACTATGGCTACACCTTC. The variable domain in full, completed from reference TRBV7-2 and TRBJ1-2, reads GAGVSQSPSNKVTEKGKDVELRCDPISGHTALYWYRQSLGQGLEFLIYFQGNSAPDKSGLPSDRFSAERTGGSVSTLTIQRTQQEDSAVYLCASRQTAANYGYTFGSGTRLTVV.

The genes are TRBV5-6 and TRBJ2-7, with TRBD2 matching 12 bases. The V and J ends lost 5 bases and 2 bases, in that order; junction bases with no gene match: 2. The V gene's germline CDR1 is SGHDT and CDR2 YYEEEE. The CDR3 is made up of 14 amino acids. The CDR3 region has the DNA TGTGCCAGCAGGCGACTAGCGGGAGCCTACGAGCAGTACGTC. Its translation: CASRRLAGAYEQYV.

This clonotype was recorded many times. The genes are TRBV6-5 and TRBJ2-3, with TRBD2 matching 7 bases. Per the germline V gene, CDR1 is MNHEY and CDR2 is SVGAGI. This CDR3 has 16 amino acids. V shed 6 bases and J 3 bases; nucleotides not matched to a gene: 12. The CDR3 loop reads CASRVWGAGETDTQYF. As DNA, the CDR3 is TGTGCCAGCAGAGTATGGGGCGCGGGAGAGACAGATACGCAGTATTTT.

The genes are TRBV11-2 and TRBJ1-5; 8 bases line up with TRBD1. The CDR3 is made up of 13 amino acids. V was pared by 6 bases and J by 6 bases, with 4 bases of the junction left unmatched. CDR1 is SGHAT, CDR2 FQNNGV, per germline. CDR3 DNA: TGTGCCAGCAGTTCTCAGGGGGCTCAGCCCCAGCATTTT. Its translation: CASSSQGAQPQHF.

Here the CDR3 DNA reads TGTGCCAGCAGCGGACGCGGGACAGCCTCTGACAATGAGCAGTTCTTC. This codes for CASSGRGTASDNEQFF. The rearrangement uses TRBV7-9 and TRBJ2-1; D is perhaps TRBD1 (7 bases). CDR1 is SEHNR, CDR2 FQNEAQ, per germline (reference sequence). V shed 5 bases and J shed 5 bases, with 19 bases lying between them. This CDR3 region has 16 residues. Using reference TRBV7-9 and TRBJ2-1 for the parts outside the CDR3, the full variable domain is DTGVSQNPRHKITKRGQNVTFRCDPISEHNRLYWYRQTLGQGPEFLTYFQNEAQLEKSRLLSDRFSAERPKGSFSTLEIQRTEQGDSAMYLCASSGRGTASDNEQFFGPGTRLTVL.

On this clonotype itself: A much larger clone differs from this one at a single base, so this may be a read error. This chain uses TRBV9 with TRBJ2-5; D is uncertain. V was cut by 0 bases and J by 3 bases, with 3 bases left in between. Germline lookup yields CDR1 SGDLS and CDR2 YYNGEE. The CDR3 loop spans 12 amino acids. As DNA, the CDR3 is TGTGCCAGCAGCGTAGCAGAAGAGACCCAGTACTTC. Translating it yields CASSVAEETQYF.

The V and J genes are TRBV28 and TRBJ1-1, with 9 bases lining up with TRBD1. The junction had 7 bases not matched to a gene; V was cut back by 4 bases and J by 4 bases. Germline CDR1 is MDHEN and CDR2 is SYDVKM. The CDR3 spans 15 residues. The CDR3 sequence: CASSYLTGGITEAFF. CDR3 bases: TGTGCCAGCAGTTACCTTACAGGGGGCATCACTGAAGCTTTCTTT.

The rearrangement uses TRBV5-5 and TRBJ2-6; a possible D gene is TRBD2 (6 bases). This CDR3 has 16 residues. The ends were cut back, 5 bases at V and 0 bases at J, with 12 bases in the middle. Looked up from germline, CDR1 is SGHKS and CDR2 is YYEKEE (reference sequence). The CDR3 nucleotides are TGTGCCAGCAGACCTAGCGCCGACTCTGGGGCCAACGTCCTGACTTTC. This codes for CASRPSADSGANVLTF.

The chain links TRBV24-1 to TRBJ2-1; D might be TRBD2 (5 bases). Germline CDR1 KGHDR, CDR2 SFDVKD. Trimming pared 5 bases from V and 6 bases from J, leaving 16 bases between. This CDR3 has 15 amino acids. In DNA form, the CDR3 reads TGTGCCACCAGTGCGCCGGGCACGGGGTTCAATGAGCAGTTCTTC. Encoded protein: CATSAPGTGFNEQFF.

This clonotype appeared a few times. The CDR3 coding sequence is TGCGCCAGCAGCTTGGAAGGGGGTAAGGGTCAGCCCCAGCATTTT. As protein: CASSLEGGKGQPQHF. The V call is TRBV5-1, the J call TRBJ1-5; TRBD1 might be the D (6 bases). Trimming took 0 bases from V and 6 from J, leaving 13 bases between them. Germline assignment: CDR1 SGHRS and CDR2 YFSETQ. The CDR3 sequence is 15 residues long.

The V call is TRBV27, the J call TRBJ1-6, with 9 bases that match TRBD1. CDR1 is MNHEY and CDR2 is SMNVEV in the germline V gene (reference sequence). Unmatched junction bases numbered 10, after V lost 6 bases and J lost 7 bases. CDR3 size: 16 residues. The CDR3 sequence: CASSRTGASLNSPLHF. In DNA form, the CDR3 reads TGTGCCAGCAGCCGGACAGGGGCCTCGTTAAATTCACCCCTCCACTTT.

This clonotype has at least ten counts. The chain combines TRBV7-2 with TRBJ2-1; no clear D. CDR3 length equals 15 residues. Germline CDR1 is SGHTA and CDR2 is FQGNSA. V lost 5 bases and J lost 7, with 18 bases in between. CDR3 nucleotides: TGTGCCAGCAGCACTCTAGTAGCACTCGGGAATGAGCAGTTCTTC. This encodes CASSTLVALGNEQFF.

This clonotype appeared a few times. The V gene is TRBV19, the J gene TRBJ2-1, with D possibly being TRBD2 (6 bases). This CDR3 contains 15 residues. Trimming cost V 2 bases and J 2 bases, with 10 bases left between them. The germline V gene has CDR1 LNHDA and CDR2 SQIVND (reference sequence). The CDR3 DNA is TGTGCCAGTAGTATAATAGCGGCCCCCTACAATGAGCAGTTCTTC. This translates into CASSIIAAPYNEQFF. The whole variable domain, remainder taken from reference TRBV19 and TRBJ2-1, is DGGITQSPKYLFRKEGQNVTLSCEQNLNHDAMYWYRQDPGQGLRLIYYSQIVNDFQKGDIAEGYSVSREKKESFPLTVTSAQKNPTAFYLCASSIIAAPYNEQFFGPGTRLTVL.

This chain joins TRBV28 and TRBJ2-1; 10 bases map to TRBD2. J gave up 6 bases and V 11 bases, and 7 bases lay outside the gene matches. The CDR3 runs to 13 residues. Germline lookup yields CDR1 MDHEN and CDR2 SYDVKM. The CDR3 reads CAYGTSVGNEQFF. CDR3 DNA sequence: TGTGCCTACGGGACTAGCGTGGGCAATGAGCAGTTCTTC.

This clonotype came up many times. The DNA of the CDR3 is TGTGCCAGCAGCTGGACTAGCGGGAGTGGCGAGCAGTACTTC. Protein sequence: CASSWTSGSGEQYF. The chain joins TRBV7-2 to TRBJ2-7, with TRBD2 matching 13 bases. The length of the CDR3 is 14 residues. Germline CDR1 and CDR2: SGHTA and FQGNSA. With V trimmed by 4 bases and J by 6 bases, 3 bases remained unmatched. Supplemented by reference TRBV7-2 and TRBJ2-7, the full variable domain reads GAGVSQSPSNKVTEKGKDVELRCDPISGHTALYWYRQSLGQGLEFLIYFQGNSAPDKSGLPSDRFSAERTGGSVSTLTIQRTQQEDSAVYLCASSWTSGSGEQYFGPGTRLTVT.

This clonotype was counted ten times or more. The chain uses TRBV7-2 and TRBJ1-6; D gene uncertain. The CDR3 consists of 16 residues. The germline V gene has CDR1 SGHTA and CDR2 FQGNSA. The V gene lost 1 base and the J gene lost 7 bases, with 14 bases spanning the gap. The CDR3 protein is CASSLDSAGRNSPLHF. In DNA, the CDR3 is TGTGCCAGCAGCTTAGATTCGGCAGGAAGGAATTCACCCCTCCACTTT.

Ten or more counts support this clonotype. V gene TRBV12-3 or TRBV12-4 combines with J gene TRBJ1-2; 10 nucleotides line up with TRBD1. The CDR3 is 14 amino acids. V trimming: 3 bases; J trimming: 6 bases; junction bases outside the gene matches: 4. In DNA, the CDR3 is TGTGCCAGCAGTTTGACAGGGGGCCAAAATGGCTACACCTTC. Amino acids: CASSLTGGQNGYTF.

This clonotype has only a few counts. The chain employs TRBV12-3 or TRBV12-4 and TRBJ2-1; 9 bases agree with TRBD2. CDR3 length: 16 residues. J was trimmed by 7 bases and V by 7 bases; bases with no gene match: 14. Written as DNA, the CDR3 is TGTGCCAGCATCAAAGGTGGCGGGAGGGCCGCAAATGAGCAGTTCTTC. Its translation is CASIKGGGRAANEQFF.

This clonotype was observed many times. This chain's CDR3 is CASSLAPGLASYEQYF. DNA for the CDR3: TGTGCCAGCAGCCTTGCCCCGGGACTAGCATCCTACGAGCAGTACTTC. V is TRBV7-2 and J is TRBJ2-7; 9 nucleotides agree with TRBD2. This CDR3 is built from 16 residues. The V and J ends lost 5 bases and 1 base, in that order; junction bases with no gene match: 9. Germline V gives CDR1 SGHTA, CDR2 FQGNSA.

The table lists this clonotype with many counts. V and J are TRBV7-2 and TRBJ2-5, with D unclear. V lost 5 bases to trimming and J lost 3 bases, with 13 bases between them. The CDR3 covers 14 residues. Germline V gives CDR1 SGHTA, CDR2 FQGNSA. The CDR3: CASSPRRAEETQYF. CDR3 bases: TGTGCCAGCAGCCCCCGCCGGGCAGAAGAGACCCAGTACTTC.

This chain joins TRBV2 and TRBJ1-6, with D unclear. Trimming shortened V by 5 bases and J by 6 bases, and 11 bases separated the two germline ends. Germline lookup yields CDR1 SNHLY and CDR2 FYNNEI. The CDR3 runs to 14 residues. The DNA for the CDR3 is TGTGCCAGCAGTTCGCTAGCCTCTAATTCACCCCTCCACTTT. Translated: CASSSLASNSPLHF.

The V call is TRBV6-6, the J call TRBJ2-7, with TRBD2 matching 10 bases. CDR3 length: 16 amino acids. Germline V lookup: CDR1 MNHNY, CDR2 SVGAGI (reference sequence). The V segment lost 0 bases and the J segment 6 bases; nucleotides outside the gene matches: 8. The CDR3 protein is CASSYSILLAGVEQYF. CDR3 bases: TGTGCCAGCAGTTACTCGATATTGCTAGCGGGAGTCGAGCAGTACTTC.

The chain recombines TRBV29-1 with TRBJ2-4; D is possibly TRBD1 or TRBD2 (5 bases each). The germline V gene encodes CDR1 SQVTM and CDR2 ANQGSEA. V lost 3 bases, J lost 5 bases, and 8 bases lay in between. CDR3 length equals 12 residues. This CDR3 reads CSVELGENIQYF. The CDR3 nucleotides read TGCAGCGTTGAGCTGGGGGAAAACATTCAGTACTTC.

This clonotype was detected a few times. The chain employs TRBV11-2 and TRBJ1-1; D ambiguous. This CDR3 is 13 amino acids long. Trimming left V 5 bases short and J 0 bases short, with 7 bases between. CDR1 is SGHAT, CDR2 FQNNGV, per germline. This CDR3 is CASSIHMNTEAFF. The CDR3 region has the DNA TGTGCCAGCAGCATTCATATGAACACTGAAGCTTTCTTT. Full variable domain (rest looked up from reference TRBV11-2 and TRBJ1-1): EAGVAQSPRYKIIEKRQSVAFWCNPISGHATLYWYQQILGQGPKLLIQFQNNGVVDDSQLPKDRFSAERLKGVDSTLKIQPAKLEDSAVYLCASSIHMNTEAFFGQGTRLTVV.

This clonotype came up a few times. The rearrangement links TRBV4-3 to TRBJ1-2; D not resolved. CDR1 and CDR2 from the germline V gene are LGHNA and YSLEER. Trimming shortened V by 0 bases and J by 6 bases, and 8 bases separated the two germline ends. The CDR3 has 13 residues. Here the CDR3 DNA reads TGCGCCAGCAGCCAAGATCTAGGGCATGGCTACACCTTC. Encoded protein: CASSQDLGHGYTF.